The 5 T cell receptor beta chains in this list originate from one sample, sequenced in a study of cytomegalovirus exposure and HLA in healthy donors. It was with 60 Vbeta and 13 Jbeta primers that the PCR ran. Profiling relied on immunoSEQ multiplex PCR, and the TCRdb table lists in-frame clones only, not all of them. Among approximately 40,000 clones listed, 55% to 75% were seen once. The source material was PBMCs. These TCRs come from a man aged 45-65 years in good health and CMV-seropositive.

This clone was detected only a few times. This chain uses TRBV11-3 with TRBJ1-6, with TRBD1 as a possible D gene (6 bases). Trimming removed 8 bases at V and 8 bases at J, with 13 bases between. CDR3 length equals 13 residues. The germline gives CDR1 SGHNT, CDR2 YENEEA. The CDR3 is CASRGQLDSPLHF. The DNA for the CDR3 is TGTGCCAGCCGTGGACAGCTTGATTCACCCCTCCACTTT. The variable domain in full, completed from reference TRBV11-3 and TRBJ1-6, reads EAGVVQSPRYKIIEKKQPVAFWCNPISGHNTLYWYLQNLGQGPELLIRYENEEAVDDSQLPKDRFSAERLKGVDSTLKIQPAELGDSAVYLCASRGQLDSPLHFGNGTRLTVT.

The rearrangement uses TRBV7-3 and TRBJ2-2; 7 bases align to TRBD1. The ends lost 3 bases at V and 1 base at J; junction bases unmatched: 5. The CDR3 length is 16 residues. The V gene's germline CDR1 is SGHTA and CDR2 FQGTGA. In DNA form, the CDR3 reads TGTGCCAGCAGCTTGCGACAGGGCCTGAACACCGGGGAGCTGTTTTTT. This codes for CASSLRQGLNTGELFF. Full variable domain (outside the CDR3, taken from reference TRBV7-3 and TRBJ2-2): GAGVSQTPSNKVTEKGKYVELRCDPISGHTALYWYRQSLGQGPEFLIYFQGTGAADDSGLPNDRFFAVRPEGSVSTLKIQRTERGDSAVYLCASSLRQGLNTGELFFGEGSRLTVL.

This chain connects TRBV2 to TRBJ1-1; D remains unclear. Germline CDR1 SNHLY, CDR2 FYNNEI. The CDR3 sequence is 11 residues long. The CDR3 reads CAARVNTEAFF. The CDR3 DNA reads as TGTGCTGCGCGGGTGAACACTGAAGCTTTCTTT.

CDR3: CASSLVGAGELFF. In DNA, the CDR3 is TGCGCCAGCAGCTTGGTAGGGGCCGGGGAGCTGTTTTTT. The V call is TRBV5-1, the J call TRBJ2-2, with D tentatively TRBD1 (5 bases). Looked up from germline, CDR1 is SGHRS and CDR2 is YFSETQ. V was clipped by 0 bases and J by 6 bases, with 6 bases between them. The length of the CDR3 is 13 residues.

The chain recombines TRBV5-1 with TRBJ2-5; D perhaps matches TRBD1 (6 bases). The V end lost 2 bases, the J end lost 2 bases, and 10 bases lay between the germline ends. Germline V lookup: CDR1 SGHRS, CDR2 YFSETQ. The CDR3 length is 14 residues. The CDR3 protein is CASSFTGFQETQYF. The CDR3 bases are TGCGCCAGCAGCTTTACAGGGTTTCAAGAGACCCAGTACTTC.